This T cell receptor beta chain was identified in a study of blood T cell repertoires in COVID-19. Method: immunoSEQ multiplex PCR; TCRdb's copy keeps in-frame clones and lacks some. The sample contains roughly 180,000 clones, 82% of which appear only once. Germline V gene data show CDR1 as LNHDA and CDR2 as SQIVND (reference sequence). The CDR3 length is 17 residues. Trimming at V came to 3 bases and at J to 0 bases, leaving 1 base not matched to a gene. To note about this clone: The same CDR3 arises from other DNA sequences in this sample as well.

This receptor was taken from a man in his 60s who had recovered from COVID-19. The rearrangement links TRBV19 to TRBJ2-1, with 14 bases fitting TRBD2. The sequencing input was PBMCs or T cells enriched from blood (not recorded which). CDR3 amino acids: CASSIGTSGSSYNEQFF. The CDR3 DNA is TGTGCCAGTAGTATCGGGACTAGCGGGAGCTCCTACAATGAGCAGTTCTTC.